The 29 T cell receptor beta chains below were found in one sample sequenced in a study of cytomegalovirus exposure and HLA in healthy donors. PCR employed 60 Vbeta and 13 Jbeta primers. The table came from immunoSEQ multiplex PCR; TCRdb's copy has only in-frame clones and leaves some out. The profile covers roughly 120,000 clones, with 77% appearing a single time and 3.7% taken by the ten largest. Sequenced material: PBMCs. The receptors here all came from a human donor in good health.

The chain employs TRBV6-6 and TRBJ2-2; D is perhaps TRBD2 (6 bases). Germline V gene data show CDR1 as MNHNY and CDR2 as SVGAGI (reference sequence). The CDR3 contains 14 residues. Trimming shortened V by 7 bases and J by 4 bases, and 13 bases separated the two germline ends. The CDR3 nucleotides read TGTGCCAGCATCGCGGAGGGGCTCACCGGGGAGCTGTTTTTT. It codes for CASIAEGLTGELFF.

The chain has TRBV10-1 and TRBJ2-2; possibly TRBD1 for D (5 bases). CDR1 WNHNN and CDR2 SYGVQD come from the germline V gene (reference sequence). This CDR3 spans 12 amino acids. The V gene lost 4 bases and the J gene lost 7 bases, with 7 bases spanning the gap. CDR3 nucleotides: TGCGCCAGCAGTGCAGGGTTCGGGGAGCTGTTTTTT. Translated: CASSAGFGELFF.

The chain employs TRBV2 and TRBJ2-1, with D maybe TRBD1 (7 bases). V was shortened by 6 bases and J by 15 bases, with 18 bases between the two germline ends. Germline lookup yields CDR1 SNHLY and CDR2 FYNNEI. CDR3 length: 12 amino acids. This chain's CDR3 is CASSDLAQGGFF. CDR3 DNA sequence: TGTGCCAGCAGCGATCTAGCCCAGGGGGGGTTCTTC.

The sample holds one count of this clone. J is TRBJ1-3 and V is TRBV9; no firm D call. Trimming shortened V by 0 bases and J by 0 bases, and 7 bases separated the two germline ends. The CDR3 sequence is 15 residues long. Germline CDR1 is SGDLS and CDR2 is YYNGEE. CDR3 nucleotide sequence: TGTGCCAGCAGCGTAGACGGGAGCTCTGGAAACACCATATATTTT. Amino acid sequence: CASSVDGSSGNTIYF.

The chain has TRBV6-5 and TRBJ2-2, with D possibly TRBD1 on 5 matching bases. V was clipped by 8 bases and J by 3 bases, with 13 bases between them. Germline V gives CDR1 MNHEY, CDR2 SVGAGI. The CDR3 runs 14 residues. CDR3: CASGGAEYTGELFF. The CDR3 DNA reads as TGTGCCAGCGGTGGGGCGGAGTACACCGGGGAGCTGTTTTTT.

This chain joins TRBV9 and TRBJ2-7, with TRBD1 identical over 11 bases. CDR3 length: 15 amino acids. V shed 3 bases, J shed 1 base, and the junction held 3 bases outside the gene matches. CDR1 and CDR2 (germline): SGDLS, YYNGEE. CDR3 nucleotide sequence: TGTGCCAGCAGCGCAGGGACAGGGGGTTCCTACGAGCAGTACTTC. Its protein is CASSAGTGGSYEQYF.

The rearrangement joins TRBV5-4 to TRBJ2-1; 8 positions match TRBD2. Germline CDR1 SGHNT, CDR2 YYREEE (reference sequence). This CDR3 is 18 amino acids long. Trimming cost V 1 base and J 0 bases; bases outside gene matches: 9. CDR3 nucleotides: TGTGCCAGCAGCTTGAAGCGGGGGCGATTGAGCTCCTACAATGAGCAGTTCTTC. Translating gives CASSLKRGRLSSYNEQFF. The whole variable domain, filled in from reference TRBV5-4 and TRBJ2-1, reads ETGVTQSPTHLIKTRGQQVTLRCSSQSGHNTVSWYQQALGQGPQFIFQYYREEENGRGNFPPRFSGLQFPNYSSELNVNALELDDSALYLCASSLKRGRLSSYNEQFFGPGTRLTVL.

The chain links TRBV19 to TRBJ2-6; TRBD1 matches at 7 bases. This CDR3 is built from 18 residues. V gave up 5 bases and J gave up 0 bases; unmatched junction bases: 10. Germline V lookup: CDR1 LNHDA, CDR2 SQIVND (reference sequence). For the CDR3, the DNA is TGTGCCAGTAGTTACCGGCCGGGACAGACCTCTGGGGCCAACGTCCTGACTTTC. Its translation is CASSYRPGQTSGANVLTF.

The chain couples TRBV19 to TRBJ2-7; D is unclear. Trimming took 5 bases from V and 0 from J, leaving 11 bases between them. CDR1 LNHDA and CDR2 SQIVND come from the germline V gene (reference sequence). This CDR3 has 14 residues. Here the CDR3 DNA reads TGTGCCAGTAGTCCCGCAAGAGGCTCCTACGAGCAGTACTTC. This sequence encodes CASSPARGSYEQYF. Full variable domain (remainder filled in from reference TRBV19 and TRBJ2-7): DGGITQSPKYLFRKEGQNVTLSCEQNLNHDAMYWYRQDPGQGLRLIYYSQIVNDFQKGDIAEGYSVSREKKESFPLTVTSAQKNPTAFYLCASSPARGSYEQYFGPGTRLTVT.

CDR3 sequence: CASRSGVNTEAFF. CDR3 sequence (DNA): TGTGCAAGTCGCTCCGGGGTGAACACTGAAGCTTTCTTT. V and J are TRBV12-2 and TRBJ1-1. TRBV12-2 is a pseudogene. The CDR3 covers 13 residues.

V and J are TRBV6-5 and TRBJ2-7, with a tentative D call TRBD2 (6 bases). The CDR3 covers 16 residues. The germline gives CDR1 MNHEY, CDR2 SVGAGI. Trimming removed 4 bases at V and 3 bases at J, with 19 bases between. The CDR3, as DNA: TGTGCCAGCAGTTCCTTGACCTCCGGGAGACGCTACGAGCAGTACTTC. Amino acid sequence: CASSSLTSGRRYEQYF.

The rearrangement uses TRBV2 and TRBJ2-7, with a tentative D call TRBD2 (5 bases). V was pared by 6 bases and J by 4 bases, with 19 bases between. The CDR3 contains 15 residues. Looked up from germline, CDR1 is SNHLY and CDR2 is FYNNEI. The CDR3 region has the DNA TGTGCCAGCAGGGAACTCAATACCCCGGGGTACGAGCAGTACTTC. Translating gives CASRELNTPGYEQYF.

The rearrangement uses TRBV28 and TRBJ1-2; the D gene is possibly TRBD1 (5 bases). V gave up 6 bases and J gave up 3 bases, with 20 bases separating them. Germline-derived CDR1 and CDR2 are MDHEN and SYDVKM. This CDR3 has 16 residues. Written as DNA, the CDR3 is TGTGCCAGCAGCTCCCCTTGGGAGGGGAACGACTATGGCTACACCTTC. Translated, it gives CASSSPWEGNDYGYTF.

The genes are TRBV29-1 and TRBJ2-7; D might be TRBD2 (6 bases). The V and J ends lost 7 bases and 4 bases respectively, with 20 bases between them. There are 14 residues in the CDR3. Germline CDR1 is SQVTM and CDR2 is ANQGSEA. DNA of the CDR3: TGCAGCGCTGCCCGGGACGCCGGAGGGTACGAGCAGTACTTC. Translating it yields CSAARDAGGYEQYF.

This chain connects TRBV5-4 to TRBJ1-6, with TRBD1 matching 9 bases. V trimming: 4 bases; J trimming: 6 bases; junction bases outside the gene matches: 8. The CDR3 loop spans 16 amino acids. Looked up from germline, CDR1 is SGHNT and CDR2 is YYREEE (reference sequence). This chain's CDR3 is CASSPRTGASNSPLHF. The CDR3 bases are TGTGCCAGCAGCCCAAGGACAGGGGCGAGTAATTCACCCCTCCACTTT.

The rearrangement joins TRBV7-8 to TRBJ2-5, with D possibly being TRBD2 (5 bases). Germline values: CDR1 SGHVS, CDR2 FQNEAQ. The V end was cut by 5 bases, the J end by 9 bases, with 10 bases between. The CDR3 is 11 residues long. The CDR3 nucleotides are TGTGCCAGCAGCCCAGCGGAGGCCCAGTACTTC. This translates into CASSPAEAQYF.

The CDR3 DNA follows: TGTGCCAGTAGTATCGGAAGTAGCGGACCGTACAATGAGCAGTTCTTC. It yields the protein CASSIGSSGPYNEQFF. The rearrangement joins TRBV19 to TRBJ2-1; maybe TRBD2 (6 bases). Germline CDR1 reads LNHDA; CDR2 reads SQIVND (reference sequence). The V gene lost 3 bases and the J gene lost 4 bases, with 16 bases spanning the gap. The CDR3 is 16 residues long.

CDR3 region: CASSDGTGTDTQYF. CDR3 DNA sequence: TGTGCCAGCAGTGATGGGACTGGAACAGATACGCAGTATTTT. The chain employs TRBV2 and TRBJ2-3, with D maybe TRBD2 (6 bases). The CDR3 runs to 14 residues. The V gene lost 3 bases and the J gene lost 3 bases, with 10 bases spanning the gap. In germline, CDR1 is SNHLY, CDR2 FYNNEI. Full variable domain (outside the CDR3, taken from reference TRBV2 and TRBJ2-3): EPEVTQTPSHQVTQMGQEVILRCVPISNHLYFYWYRQILGQKVEFLVSFYNNEISEKSEIFDDQFSVERPDGSNFTLKIRSTKLEDSAMYFCASSDGTGTDTQYFGPGTRLTVL.

The chain employs TRBV5-4 and TRBJ1-4; D is undetermined. With 4 bases removed from V and 4 bases from J, the gap between germline ends came to 11 bases. The CDR3 extends over 14 amino acids. Germline-derived CDR1 and CDR2 are SGHNT and YYREEE (reference sequence). The CDR3 loop is CASSPDFRNEKLFF. The CDR3 DNA reads as TGTGCCAGCAGCCCGGACTTCCGTAATGAAAAACTGTTTTTT.

The chain recombines TRBV7-8 with TRBJ2-7; TRBD1 matches 9 bases. V was pared by 2 bases and J by 5 bases, with 7 bases of the junction left unmatched. CDR3 length: 15 residues. Germline-derived CDR1 and CDR2 are SGHVS and FQNEAQ. The CDR3 coding sequence is TGTGCCAGCAGCTTATTGGGACAGGGTGCCCACGAGCAGTACTTC. This gives the protein CASSLLGQGAHEQYF.

The rearrangement uses TRBV12-5 and TRBJ2-2; TRBD1 agrees at 7 bases. This CDR3 has 18 residues. Trimming took 2 bases from V and 4 from J; bases not matched to a gene: 13. Germline V gene data show CDR1 as LGHNT and CDR2 as FRNRAP. The CDR3 coding sequence is TGTGCTAGTGGTTTGTCCGAGGGGGCGGGTTGGGGCACCGGGGAGCTGTTTTTT. Its translation is CASGLSEGAGWGTGELFF.

The chain links TRBV6-5 to TRBJ2-3; D unresolved. CDR3 length: 15 amino acids. The ends were cut back, 0 bases at V and 1 base at J, with 8 bases in the middle. Germline CDR1 is MNHEY and CDR2 is SVGAGI. CDR3 residues: CASSYSTSGTDTQYF. The CDR3 DNA follows: TGTGCCAGCAGTTACTCGACGAGCGGCACAGATACGCAGTATTTT.

V usage is TRBV5-1 and J usage is TRBJ2-7, with TRBD2 matching over 9 bases. The trim removed 0 bases at V and 5 bases at J, leaving 12 bases unmatched. The CDR3 is made up of 17 amino acids. Germline-derived CDR1 and CDR2 are SGHRS and YFSETQ. The DNA of the CDR3 is TGCGCCAGCAGCTTGGACGCAAATAGCGGGAGAGGGAACGAGCAGTACTTC. Translation gives CASSLDANSGRGNEQYF.

This clone was detected once. The chain recombines TRBV6-6 with TRBJ2-1, with 9 bases identical to TRBD1. From germline, CDR1 is MNHNY and CDR2 SVGAGI (reference sequence). The V segment lost 4 bases and the J segment 6 bases; nucleotides outside the gene matches: 4. The CDR3 is 14 residues long. CDR3 coding DNA: TGTGCCAGCAGTTTACAGGACAGGGGCAATGAGCAGTTCTTC. Protein product: CASSLQDRGNEQFF.

V usage is TRBV9 and J usage is TRBJ2-1; 7 bases are a match to TRBD2. CDR1 and CDR2 from the germline V gene are SGDLS and YYNGEE. This CDR3 spans 15 amino acids. J lost 5 bases, V lost 4 bases, and 9 bases had no gene match. CDR3 nucleotide sequence: TGTGCCAGCAGCCCCTGGGCTAGCGGTAACAATGAGCAGTTCTTC. This encodes CASSPWASGNNEQFF.

The chain has TRBV4-2 and TRBJ2-7; tentatively, D is TRBD2 (7 bases). Deletions cut 1 base from V and 2 bases from J, with 18 bases between. There are 17 residues in the CDR3. Germline loops: CDR1 LGHNA, CDR2 YNFKEQ. The CDR3 nucleotides read TGTGCCAGCAGCCAAGCGGTGAGGGGGGAGGGGGCCTACGAGCAGTACTTC. As protein: CASSQAVRGEGAYEQYF.

This chain uses TRBV5-6 with TRBJ2-7; possible D gene TRBD2, 5 bases. Trimming removed 5 bases from V and 3 bases from J, with 12 bases in between. Germline-derived CDR1 and CDR2 are SGHDT and YYEEEE. CDR3 length equals 13 residues. The DNA for the CDR3 is TGTGCCAGCAGTCTGGGCGGGCACTACGAGCAGTACTTC. Translated: CASSLGGHYEQYF.

The sample holds a few counts of this clone. V is TRBV6-4 and J is TRBJ2-1; 8 bases align to TRBD2. The CDR3 runs 16 residues. J was trimmed by 3 bases and V by 0 bases; bases with no gene match: 4. Germline V gives CDR1 MRHNA, CDR2 SNTAGT. The CDR3 region has the DNA TGTGCCAGCAGTGACTCAAAGCGGGAGTTCTACAATGAGCAGTTCTTC. This encodes CASSDSKREFYNEQFF.

This clone was counted a single time. This sequence joins TRBV7-9 and TRBJ2-7; 7 positions agree with TRBD2. The CDR3 is 16 amino acids. Germline V gives CDR1 SEHNR, CDR2 FQNEAQ (reference sequence). The J segment lost 3 bases and the V segment lost 2 bases, leaving 10 bases of the junction unmatched. The chain's CDR3 is CASSLSGGSSGYEQYF. In DNA form, the CDR3 reads TGTGCCAGCAGCTTAAGCGGCGGGAGCTCCGGCTACGAGCAGTACTTC.